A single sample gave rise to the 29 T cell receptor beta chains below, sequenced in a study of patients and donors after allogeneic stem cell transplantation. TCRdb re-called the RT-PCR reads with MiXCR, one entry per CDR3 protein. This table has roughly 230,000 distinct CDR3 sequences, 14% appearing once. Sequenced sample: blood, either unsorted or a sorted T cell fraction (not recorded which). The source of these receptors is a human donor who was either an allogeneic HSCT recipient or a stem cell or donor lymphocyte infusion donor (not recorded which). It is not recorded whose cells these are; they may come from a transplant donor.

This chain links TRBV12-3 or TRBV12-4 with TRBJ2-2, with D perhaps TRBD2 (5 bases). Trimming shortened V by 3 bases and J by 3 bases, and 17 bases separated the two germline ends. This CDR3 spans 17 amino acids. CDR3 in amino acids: CASSFSPGSAYTGELFF. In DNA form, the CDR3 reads TGTGCCAGCAGTTTCTCCCCGGGGTCAGCCTACACCGGGGAGCTGTTTTTT.

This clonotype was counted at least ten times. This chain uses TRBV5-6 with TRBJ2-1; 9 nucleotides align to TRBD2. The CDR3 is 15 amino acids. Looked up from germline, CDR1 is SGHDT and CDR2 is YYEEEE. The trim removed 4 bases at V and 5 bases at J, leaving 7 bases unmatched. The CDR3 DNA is TGTGCCAGCAGCATTAGCGGGAGACTTAACAATGAGCAGTTCTTC. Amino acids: CASSISGRLNNEQFF.

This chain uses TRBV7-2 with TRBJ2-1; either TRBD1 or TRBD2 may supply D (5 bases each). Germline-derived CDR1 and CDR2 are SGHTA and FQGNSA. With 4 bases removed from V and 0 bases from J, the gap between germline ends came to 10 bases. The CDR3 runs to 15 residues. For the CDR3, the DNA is TGTGCCAGCAGCTATGCAGGGAGCTCCTACAATGAGCAGTTCTTC. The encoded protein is CASSYAGSSYNEQFF.

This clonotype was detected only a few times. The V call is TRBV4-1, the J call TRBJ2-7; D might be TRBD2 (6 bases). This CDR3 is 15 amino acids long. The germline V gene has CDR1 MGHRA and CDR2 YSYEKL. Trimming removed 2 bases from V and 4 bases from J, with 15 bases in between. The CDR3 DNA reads TGCGCCAGCAGCCAACCGACTAGTAATAGGTACGAGCAGTACTTC. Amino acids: CASSQPTSNRYEQYF.

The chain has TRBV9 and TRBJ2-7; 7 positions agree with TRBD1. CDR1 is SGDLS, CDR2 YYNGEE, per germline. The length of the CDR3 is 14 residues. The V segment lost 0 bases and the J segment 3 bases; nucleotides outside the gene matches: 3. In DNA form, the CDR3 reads TGTGCCAGCAGCGTAGATGACAGGGTCTACGAGCAGTACTTC. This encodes CASSVDDRVYEQYF.

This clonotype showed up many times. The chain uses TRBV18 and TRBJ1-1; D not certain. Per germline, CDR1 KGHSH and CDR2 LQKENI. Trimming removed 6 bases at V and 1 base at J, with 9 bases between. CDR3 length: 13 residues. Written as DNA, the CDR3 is TGTGCCAGCTCCCCCATTGGGAACACTGAAGCTTTCTTT. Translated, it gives CASSPIGNTEAFF. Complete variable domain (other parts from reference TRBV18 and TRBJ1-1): NAGVMQNPRHLVRRRGQEARLRCSPMKGHSHVYWYRQLPEEGLKFMVYLQKENIIDESGMPKERFSAEFPKEGPSILRIQQVVRGDSAAYFCASSPIGNTEAFFGQGTRLTVV.

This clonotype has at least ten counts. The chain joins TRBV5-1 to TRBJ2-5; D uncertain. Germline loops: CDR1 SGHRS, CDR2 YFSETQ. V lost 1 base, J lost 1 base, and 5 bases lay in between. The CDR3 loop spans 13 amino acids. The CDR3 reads CASSLWPQETQYF. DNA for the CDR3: TGCGCCAGCAGCTTGTGGCCCCAAGAGACCCAGTACTTC.

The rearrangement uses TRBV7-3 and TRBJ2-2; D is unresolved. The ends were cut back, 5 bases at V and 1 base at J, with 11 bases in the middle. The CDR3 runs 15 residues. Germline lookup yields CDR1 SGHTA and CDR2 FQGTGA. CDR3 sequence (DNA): TGTGCCAGCAGCCCGACACATCAGAACACCGGGGAGCTGTTTTTT. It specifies CASSPTHQNTGELFF.

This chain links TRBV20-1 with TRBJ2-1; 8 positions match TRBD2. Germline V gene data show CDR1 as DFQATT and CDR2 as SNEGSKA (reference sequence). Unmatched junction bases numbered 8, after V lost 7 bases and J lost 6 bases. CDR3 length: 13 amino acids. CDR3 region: CSGILGLANEQFF. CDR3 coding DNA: TGCAGTGGTATCCTAGGACTAGCCAATGAGCAGTTCTTC.

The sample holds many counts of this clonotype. The CDR3 here is CASSLNGFTEAFF. In DNA, the CDR3 is TGTGCCAGCAGTTTAAACGGTTTCACTGAAGCTTTCTTT. V is TRBV12-3 or TRBV12-4 and J is TRBJ1-1; D unclear. Trimming took 2 bases from V and 4 from J, leaving 8 bases between them. The CDR3 spans 13 residues.

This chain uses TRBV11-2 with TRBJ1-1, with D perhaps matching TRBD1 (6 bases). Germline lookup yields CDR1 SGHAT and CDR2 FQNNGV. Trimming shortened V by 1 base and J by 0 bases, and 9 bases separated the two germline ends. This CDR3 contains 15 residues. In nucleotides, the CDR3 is TGTGCCAGCAGCTTAGGGGGGGCAGTGAACACTGAAGCTTTCTTT. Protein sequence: CASSLGGAVNTEAFF. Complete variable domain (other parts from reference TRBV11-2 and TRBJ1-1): EAGVAQSPRYKIIEKRQSVAFWCNPISGHATLYWYQQILGQGPKLLIQFQNNGVVDDSQLPKDRFSAERLKGVDSTLKIQPAKLEDSAVYLCASSLGGAVNTEAFFGQGTRLTVV.

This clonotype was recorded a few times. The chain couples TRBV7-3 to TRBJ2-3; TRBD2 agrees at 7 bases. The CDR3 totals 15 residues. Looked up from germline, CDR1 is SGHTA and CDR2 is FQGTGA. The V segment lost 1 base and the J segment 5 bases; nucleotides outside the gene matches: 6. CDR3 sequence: CASSLNGGTEDTQYF. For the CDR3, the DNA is TGTGCCAGCAGCTTAAACGGGGGGACGGAAGATACGCAGTATTTT.

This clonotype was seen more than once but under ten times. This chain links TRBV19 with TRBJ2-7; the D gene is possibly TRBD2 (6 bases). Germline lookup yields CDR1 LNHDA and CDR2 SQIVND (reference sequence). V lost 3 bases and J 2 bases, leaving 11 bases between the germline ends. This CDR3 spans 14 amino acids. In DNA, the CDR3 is TGTGCCAGTAGTATTCGGGGAGGTCCCTACGAGCAGTACTTC. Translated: CASSIRGGPYEQYF. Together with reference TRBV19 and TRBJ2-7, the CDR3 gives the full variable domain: DGGITQSPKYLFRKEGQNVTLSCEQNLNHDAMYWYRQDPGQGLRLIYYSQIVNDFQKGDIAEGYSVSREKKESFPLTVTSAQKNPTAFYLCASSIRGGPYEQYFGPGTRLTVT.

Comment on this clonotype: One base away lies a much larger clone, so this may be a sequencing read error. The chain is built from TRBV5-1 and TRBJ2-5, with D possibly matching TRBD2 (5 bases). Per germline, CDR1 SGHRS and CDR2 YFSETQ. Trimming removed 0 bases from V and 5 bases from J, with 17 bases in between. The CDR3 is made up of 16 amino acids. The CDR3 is CASSLALVSAGETQYF. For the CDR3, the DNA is TGCGCCAGCAGCTTGGCTCTCGTTAGCGCCGGGGAGACCCAGTACTTC.

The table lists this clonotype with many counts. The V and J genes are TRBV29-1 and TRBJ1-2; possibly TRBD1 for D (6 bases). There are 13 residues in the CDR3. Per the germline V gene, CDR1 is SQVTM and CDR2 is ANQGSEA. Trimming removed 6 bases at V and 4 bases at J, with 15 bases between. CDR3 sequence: CSVGGGPAYGYTF. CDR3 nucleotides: TGCAGCGTAGGGGGGGGTCCAGCCTATGGCTACACCTTC.

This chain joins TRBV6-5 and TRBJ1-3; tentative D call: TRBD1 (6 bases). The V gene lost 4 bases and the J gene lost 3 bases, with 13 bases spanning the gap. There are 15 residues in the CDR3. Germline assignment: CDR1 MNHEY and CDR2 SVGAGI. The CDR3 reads CASSLKGEGGNTIYF. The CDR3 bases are TGTGCCAGCAGTTTGAAGGGGGAGGGTGGAAACACCATATATTTT.

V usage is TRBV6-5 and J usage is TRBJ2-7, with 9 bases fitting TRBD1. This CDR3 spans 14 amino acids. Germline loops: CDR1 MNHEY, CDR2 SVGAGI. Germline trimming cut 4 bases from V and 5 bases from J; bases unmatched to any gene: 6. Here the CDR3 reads CASSLGQGFHEQYF. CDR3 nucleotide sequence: TGTGCCAGCAGTTTAGGACAGGGGTTCCACGAGCAGTACTTC.

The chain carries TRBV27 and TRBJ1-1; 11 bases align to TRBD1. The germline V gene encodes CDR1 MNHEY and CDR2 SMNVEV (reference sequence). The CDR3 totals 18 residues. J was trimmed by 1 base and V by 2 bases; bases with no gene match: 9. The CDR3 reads CASSLGGTGGSPNTEAFF. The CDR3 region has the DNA TGTGCCAGCAGTTTAGGGGGGACAGGGGGAAGTCCGAACACTGAAGCTTTCTTT.

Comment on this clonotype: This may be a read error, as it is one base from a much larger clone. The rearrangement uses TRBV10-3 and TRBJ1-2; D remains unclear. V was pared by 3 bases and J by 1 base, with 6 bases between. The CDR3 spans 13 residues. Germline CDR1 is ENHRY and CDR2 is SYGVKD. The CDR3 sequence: CAISDKGNYGYTF. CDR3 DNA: TGTGCCATCAGTGACAAAGGTAACTATGGCTACACCTTC.

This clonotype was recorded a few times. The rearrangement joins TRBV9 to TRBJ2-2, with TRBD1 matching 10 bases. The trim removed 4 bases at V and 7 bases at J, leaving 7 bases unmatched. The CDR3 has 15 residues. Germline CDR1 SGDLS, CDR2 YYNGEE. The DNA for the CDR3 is TGTGCCAGCAGCTTCCGGACAGGGGGTAGCGGGGAGCTGTTTTTT. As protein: CASSFRTGGSGELFF.

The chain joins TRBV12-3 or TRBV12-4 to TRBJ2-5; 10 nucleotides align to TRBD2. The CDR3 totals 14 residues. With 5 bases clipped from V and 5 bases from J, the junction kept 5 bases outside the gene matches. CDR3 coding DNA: TGTGCCAGCAGTGCTAGCGGGAGTGGGGAGACCCAGTACTTC. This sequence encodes CASSASGSGETQYF.

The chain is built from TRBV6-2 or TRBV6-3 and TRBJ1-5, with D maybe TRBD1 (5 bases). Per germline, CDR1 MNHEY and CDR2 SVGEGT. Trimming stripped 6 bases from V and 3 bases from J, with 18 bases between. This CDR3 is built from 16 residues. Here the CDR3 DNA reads TGTGCCAGCAGCTACATCAGTCAGGGCGTCAATCAGCCCCAGCATTTT. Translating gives CASSYISQGVNQPQHF.

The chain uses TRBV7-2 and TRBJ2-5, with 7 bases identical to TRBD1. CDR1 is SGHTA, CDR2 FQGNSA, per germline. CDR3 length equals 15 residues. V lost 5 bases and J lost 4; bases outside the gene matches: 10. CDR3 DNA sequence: TGTGCCAGCAGCACCAAACAGGGGCGAGGAGAGACCCAGTACTTC. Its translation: CASSTKQGRGETQYF.

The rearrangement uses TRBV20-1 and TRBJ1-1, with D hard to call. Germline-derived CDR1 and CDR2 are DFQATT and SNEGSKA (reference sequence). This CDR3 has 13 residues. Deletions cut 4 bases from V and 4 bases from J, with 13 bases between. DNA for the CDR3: TGCAGTGCTATATGGGAGGGAGGCACTGAAGCTTTCTTT. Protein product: CSAIWEGGTEAFF.

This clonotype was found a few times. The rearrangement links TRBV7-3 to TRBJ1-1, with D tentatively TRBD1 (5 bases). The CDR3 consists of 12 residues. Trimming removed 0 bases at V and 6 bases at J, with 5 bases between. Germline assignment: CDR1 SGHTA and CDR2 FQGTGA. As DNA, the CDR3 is TGTGCCAGCAGCTTAACAGGGGCTGAAGCTTTCTTT. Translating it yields CASSLTGAEAFF.

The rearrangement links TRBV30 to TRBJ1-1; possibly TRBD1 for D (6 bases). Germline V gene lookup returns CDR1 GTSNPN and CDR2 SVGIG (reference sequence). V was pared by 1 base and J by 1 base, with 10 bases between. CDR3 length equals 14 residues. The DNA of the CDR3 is TGTGCCTGGAGTGACGGACAGTCGAACACTGAAGCTTTCTTT. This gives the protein CAWSDGQSNTEAFF.

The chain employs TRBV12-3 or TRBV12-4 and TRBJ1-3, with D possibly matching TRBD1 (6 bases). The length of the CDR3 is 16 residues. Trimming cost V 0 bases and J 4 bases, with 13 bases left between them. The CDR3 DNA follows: TGTGCCAGCAGTTTAGCTTCTTGGGGGCAAGGAAACACCATATATTTT. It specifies CASSLASWGQGNTIYF.

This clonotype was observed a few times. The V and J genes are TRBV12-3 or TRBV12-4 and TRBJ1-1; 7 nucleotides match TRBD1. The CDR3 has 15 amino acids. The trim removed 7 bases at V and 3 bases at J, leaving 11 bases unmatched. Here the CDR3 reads CASTITRTGHTEAFF. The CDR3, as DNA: TGTGCCAGCACCATCACCCGGACAGGCCACACTGAAGCTTTCTTT.

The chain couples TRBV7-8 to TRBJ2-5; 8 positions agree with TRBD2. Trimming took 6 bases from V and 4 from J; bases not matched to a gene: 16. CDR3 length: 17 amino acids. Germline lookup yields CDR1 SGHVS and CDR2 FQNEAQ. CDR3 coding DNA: TGTGCCAGCAGACAGACACGAACCGGGACTAGGGGAGAGACCCAGTACTTC. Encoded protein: CASRQTRTGTRGETQYF.